The clone carrying this TCR beta chain was picked up a small number of times. The antigen is unknown. The data are from a study of T-cell memory formation after mild COVID-19. Study at large: Largely donor-specific sequence clusters came from two donors.

Study conclusions and caveats: Clones shrinking from day 15 to 85 showed even CD4/CD8 mixes; later expanders tilted CD4+.

After removal of 5 bases from V and 2 bases from J, the junction contained 7 bases not matched to a gene. This CDR3 is 15 amino acids long. The germline CDR1 and CDR2 sequences are SGHRS and YFSETQ. With constant-segment primers, 5'RACE yielded cDNA libraries of TCR alpha and TCR beta that carried sample barcodes and UMIs. TCRdb called the 5' RACE reads again in MiXCR, with one record for every CDR3 protein. The sample carries 180,000 or so distinct CDR3 sequences, 16% recorded once. The sequencing input was PBMCs or a T cell subset sorted from them (not recorded which). This TCR derives from an adult woman who had mild COVID-19 (a few samples of this study predate the infection). Cell type and time point are not known. The V and J genes are TRBV5-1 and TRBJ2-3; 8 bases align to TRBD2. CDR3 DNA sequence: TGCGCCAGCAGACTACAGCGGGGGAACACAGATACGCAGTATTTT. Its protein product is CASRLQRGNTDTQYF.